These T cell receptor beta chains were read from a single sample in a study of spatial heterogeneity in lung cancer. TCRdb re-analysed the 5' RACE reads in MiXCR, keeping a single row per CDR3 protein. The table shows 10,000 to 12,000 distinct CDR3 sequences, with 4.5% to 7% occurring only once. Sequenced material: PBMCs, taken at surgery. The receptors were sampled from a male donor with early-stage non-small cell lung cancer. Both conserved end residues are part of each CDR3. Each record gives: J gene, CDR3 length, clone size, D gene, V gene, CDR3 protein. The D gene is left open where the match is weak. Some rows mark clone size as missing; the rest say once, few, many or name a class of expanded clone.

TRBJ1-1 12 many - TRBV29-1 CSGVILDTEAFF
TRBJ2-7 15 - TRBD1 TRBV28 CASSFTGTGGYEQYF
TRBJ2-6 16 many - TRBV2 CASRATRGAGANVLTF
TRBJ2-3 13 few - TRBV20-1 CSAPGELRDTQYF
TRBJ2-5 14 many TRBD1 TRBV12-3/TRBV12-4 CASRSGTGDETQYF
TRBJ2-3 15 few - TRBV4-3 CASSQDALYTDTQYF
TRBJ2-7 12 - - TRBV10-3 CAISGGSVEQYF
TRBJ2-2 15 many - TRBV7-9 CASSGEGEYTGELFF
TRBJ2-1 16 few - TRBV4-3 CASSQDLRLEYNEQFF
TRBJ2-3 16 many - TRBV7-9 CASRLDSSGAVDTQYF
TRBJ1-2 14 - - TRBV20-1 CSASYQTTLYGYTF
TRBJ1-1 14 many - TRBV7-2 CASSKGPIYTEAFF
TRBJ2-7 13 many - TRBV29-1 CSVRGDLPYEQYF
TRBJ2-1 14 many - TRBV7-9 CASSLVPRRNEQFF
TRBJ2-3 21 medium-sized TRBD2 TRBV6-2/TRBV6-3 CASSYALVGGRLAGSTDTQYF
TRBJ1-6 16 few - TRBV28 CASRGGGLSYNSPLHF
TRBJ2-1 16 medium-sized - TRBV11-2 CASSRRGTISYNEQFF
TRBJ1-1 15 few TRBD1 TRBV6-2/TRBV6-3 CASSSGQAANTEAFF
TRBJ2-5 17 medium-sized - TRBV27 CASSLKPPGPNPETQYF
TRBJ1-2 14 - - TRBV20-1 CSARATSGGYGYTF
TRBJ1-5 13 many - TRBV7-9 CASSQGRVQPQHF
TRBJ2-7 12 many - TRBV12-3/TRBV12-4 CASSLSGTDRYF
TRBJ2-1 13 many - TRBV9 CASSFQRRGEQFF
TRBJ2-5 15 many TRBD1 TRBV6-1 CASSVFTGGGETQYF
TRBJ2-7 14 many TRBD1 TRBV3-1 CASSPGTGNYEQYF
TRBJ2-7 12 many - TRBV27 CASSLSFGEQYF
TRBJ2-7 15 many TRBD1 TRBV19 CASSLSRDRAYEQYF
TRBJ1-5 14 few TRBD1 TRBV20-1 CSAGTGEVIQPQHF
TRBJ1-3 18 many - TRBV14 CASRAQRGVDNRGNTIYF
TRBJ2-3 16 - TRBD1 TRBV19 CASSETGMGTTDTQYF
TRBJ2-5 14 many - TRBV27 CASSYGTGQETQYF
TRBJ2-3 15 many TRBD2 TRBV29-1 CSVGWLAGPTDTQYF
TRBJ1-6 16 many TRBD1 TRBV4-3 CASSQGSGTGNSPLHF